These 24 T cell receptor beta chains originate from one sample sequenced in a study of T cells after posttransplantation cyclophosphamide. Cells defined as naive were viable CD3+CD4+ or CD3+CD8+ and CCR7+CD45RA+CD45RO-CD95-CD27+CD28+. The assay was immunoSEQ multiplex PCR, and TCRdb's table has in-frame clones only and misses some. The table lists about 32,000 clones, 91% of them singletons. The sample consisted of naive CD4+ T cells sorted from blood. These receptors originate from a man aged 25 to 40 in good health and a related stem cell transplant donor.

In its sample, this clone was seen once. The genes are TRBV25-1 and TRBJ2-4; D gene ambiguous. Trimming shortened V by 9 bases and J by 6 bases, and 15 bases separated the two germline ends. The CDR3 sequence is 13 residues long. The germline V gene encodes CDR1 MGHDK and CDR2 SYGVNS. This chain's CDR3 is CASSQGALNIQYF. CDR3 DNA sequence: TGTGCCAGTTCCCAAGGAGCCCTAAACATTCAGTACTTC.

The chain is built from TRBV7-8 and TRBJ2-3; no definite D call. Germline CDR1 SGHVS, CDR2 FQNEAQ. The V end lost 5 bases, the J end lost 2 bases, and 2 bases lay between the germline ends. The CDR3 is 11 residues long. The CDR3 reads CASSLTDTQYF. CDR3 DNA sequence: TGTGCCAGCAGCCTCACAGATACGCAGTATTTT.

The V and J genes are TRBV18 and TRBJ1-1, with 10 positions matching TRBD1. CDR1 is KGHSH and CDR2 is LQKENI in the germline V gene. CDR3 size: 16 residues. V shed 3 bases, J shed 2 bases, and the junction held 6 bases outside the gene matches. Here the CDR3 DNA reads TGTGCCAGCTCACCGCTCCGGGACAGGGGTAACACTGAAGCTTTCTTT. Encoded protein: CASSPLRDRGNTEAFF.

The J gene is TRBJ2-5, the V gene TRBV6-1; D call uncertain. CDR1 MNHNS and CDR2 SASEGT come from the germline V gene. V was shortened by 7 bases and J by 7 bases, with 16 bases between the two germline ends. This CDR3 has 13 amino acids. CDR3 in DNA: TGTGCCAGCACCCTGGGTAGAACGGGGACCCAGTACTTC. Its translation: CASTLGRTGTQYF.

This sequence joins TRBV7-2 and TRBJ1-1; 8 bases match TRBD1. Losses at the gene ends were 2 bases for V and 7 bases for J; bases not matched to a gene: 6. The CDR3 has 14 residues. Germline V gives CDR1 SGHTA, CDR2 FQGNSA. CDR3 DNA: TGTGCCAGCAGCTTACAGGGGGCGCCTGGTGAAGCTTTCTTT. As protein: CASSLQGAPGEAFF.

This clone was counted between two and nine times. This chain connects TRBV6-1 to TRBJ1-3, with 8 nucleotides matching TRBD1. The CDR3 length is 15 residues. V gave up 6 bases and J gave up 0 bases; unmatched junction bases: 4. Germline CDR1 is MNHNS and CDR2 is SASEGT. The CDR3 DNA reads TGTGCCAGCAGACGACAGGGGAGCTCTGGAAACACCATATATTTT. Residues: CASRRQGSSGNTIYF.

The CDR3 region has the DNA TGTGCCAGCAGCTTAAATAGAAACCGGGAGACCCAGTACTTC. Its translation is CASSLNRNRETQYF. This rearrangement joins TRBV7-2 to TRBJ2-5, with D uncertain. V was clipped by 2 bases and J by 5 bases, with 12 bases between them. The CDR3 consists of 14 residues. Germline V gene sequence: CDR1 SGHTA, CDR2 FQGNSA.

The genes are TRBV10-1 and TRBJ2-1; perhaps TRBD2 as D (5 bases). Germline V gives CDR1 WNHNN, CDR2 SYGVQD (reference sequence). V was shortened by 2 bases and J by 6 bases, with 11 bases between the two germline ends. This CDR3 spans 14 amino acids. Here the CDR3 reads CASSELEDSNEQFF. The DNA for the CDR3 is TGCGCCAGCAGTGAGCTTGAGGACTCCAATGAGCAGTTCTTC.

The V call is TRBV11-2, the J call TRBJ2-1; no clear D gene. CDR1 SGHAT and CDR2 FQNNGV come from the germline V gene. Trimming pared 4 bases from V and 4 bases from J, leaving 14 bases between. The CDR3 sequence is 15 residues long. Here the CDR3 reads CASSSPRLLYNEQFF. The DNA of the CDR3 is TGTGCCAGCAGCTCCCCTCGCCTCCTATACAATGAGCAGTTCTTC.

V gene TRBV15 combines with J gene TRBJ2-3; TRBD2 matches 10 bases. This CDR3 spans 16 amino acids. CDR1 is LNHNV, CDR2 YYDKDF, per germline (reference sequence). V shed 3 bases and J 1 base; nucleotides not matched to a gene: 4. The CDR3 region has the DNA TGTGCCACCAGCAGGCCGCTAGCGGGGGGCACAGATACGCAGTATTTT. This sequence encodes CATSRPLAGGTDTQYF.

The CDR3 DNA is TGTGCCAGCAGGTGGCTAGCCGACGAGCAGTACTTC. This gives the protein CASRWLADEQYF. The gene calls are TRBV6-6 and TRBJ2-7; perhaps TRBD2 as D (5 bases). V lost 6 bases and J lost 5, with 11 bases in between. Germline V gene data show CDR1 as MNHNY and CDR2 as SVGAGI (reference sequence). The CDR3 is 12 residues long.

The table lists this clone with a count of one. The chain has TRBV5-4 and TRBJ1-2, with 10 nucleotides matching TRBD1. CDR3 size: 15 residues. V lost 6 bases and J lost 6; bases outside the gene matches: 11. Germline CDR1 and CDR2: SGHNT and YYREEE (reference sequence). The chain's CDR3 is CASIDRRQGANGYTF. The DNA of the CDR3 is TGTGCCAGCATCGACAGGCGACAGGGGGCTAATGGCTACACCTTC.

The chain links TRBV7-9 to TRBJ1-1; 7 bases align to TRBD1. Per the germline V gene, CDR1 is SEHNR and CDR2 is FQNEAQ (reference sequence). There are 12 residues in the CDR3. With 4 bases clipped from V and 6 bases from J, the junction kept 2 bases outside the gene matches. CDR3 DNA sequence: TGTGCCAGCAGCTGGGGACAGTCTGAAGCTTTCTTT. Translating it yields CASSWGQSEAFF.

The genes are TRBV29-1 and TRBJ2-7; maybe TRBD2 (5 bases). This CDR3 spans 10 amino acids. Germline V lookup: CDR1 SQVTM, CDR2 ANQGSEA. Trimming left V 4 bases short and J 5 bases short, with 6 bases between. The CDR3 nucleotides read TGCAGCGTTGCGGGGAACGAGCAGTACTTC. It codes for CSVAGNEQYF.

The chain employs TRBV5-5 and TRBJ1-6, with no clear D. CDR1 SGHKS and CDR2 YYEKEE come from the germline V gene (reference sequence). V dropped 7 bases and J dropped 5 bases, with 10 bases sitting between them. This CDR3 region has 13 residues. The CDR3, as DNA: TGTGCCAGCGGGCCACACGATAATTCACCCCTCCACTTT. It codes for CASGPHDNSPLHF.

The V call is TRBV19, the J call TRBJ2-3; 7 bases match TRBD2. The CDR3 runs 16 residues. Germline CDR1 reads LNHDA; CDR2 reads SQIVND (reference sequence). The V segment lost 10 bases and the J segment 1 base; nucleotides outside the gene matches: 14. The CDR3 DNA sequence: TGTGCCACCAGACCATGGGGGGGAGGGGGCACAGATACGCAGTATTTT. It translates to CATRPWGGGGTDTQYF.

This chain uses TRBV7-9 with TRBJ2-7, with 12 bases identical to TRBD1. The germline CDR1 and CDR2 sequences are SEHNR and FQNEAQ (reference sequence). The ends lost 4 bases at V and 0 bases at J; junction bases unmatched: 10. This CDR3 is 18 amino acids long. Here the CDR3 reads CASSSSPPGQGASYEQYF. The CDR3 DNA reads as TGTGCCAGCAGCTCATCCCCTCCGGGACAGGGGGCCTCCTACGAGCAGTACTTC. The variable domain in full, completed from reference TRBV7-9 and TRBJ2-7, reads DTGVSQNPRHKITKRGQNVTFRCDPISEHNRLYWYRQTLGQGPEFLTYFQNEAQLEKSRLLSDRFSAERPKGSFSTLEIQRTEQGDSAMYLCASSSSPPGQGASYEQYFGPGTRLTVT.

This CDR3 reads CASSQGGQHSSGANVLTF. DNA of the CDR3: TGTGCCAGCAGCCAAGGCGGACAGCATTCCTCTGGGGCCAACGTCCTGACTTTC. The V gene is TRBV4-2, the J gene TRBJ2-6; D is possibly TRBD1 (6 bases). V shed 1 base and J shed 0 bases, with 13 bases lying between them. CDR3 length equals 18 residues. Germline loops: CDR1 LGHNA, CDR2 YNFKEQ.

The genes are TRBV5-4 and TRBJ2-2; 7 bases fit TRBD2. The CDR3 totals 17 residues. Trimming cost V 4 bases and J 6 bases; bases outside gene matches: 15. Germline V gives CDR1 SGHNT, CDR2 YYREEE (reference sequence). This CDR3 reads CASSPRRESGRAGELFF. As DNA, the CDR3 is TGTGCCAGCAGCCCCCGAAGGGAGTCAGGGAGGGCCGGGGAGCTGTTTTTT.

V and J are TRBV27 and TRBJ2-3; TRBD2 aligns across 9 bases. CDR1 and CDR2 (germline): MNHEY, SMNVEV (reference sequence). The CDR3 consists of 17 residues. The V gene end was trimmed by 5 bases and the J gene end by 4 bases; junction bases not matched to a gene: 13. The DNA of the CDR3 is TGTGCCAGCAGTATTACACTTCTAGCGGGGATGGCAGATACGCAGTATTTT. Its protein is CASSITLLAGMADTQYF.

The chain uses TRBV6-6 and TRBJ1-5; possible D gene TRBD1, 5 bases. Trimming shortened V by 6 bases and J by 2 bases, and 14 bases separated the two germline ends. The CDR3 spans 15 residues. Germline V gene data show CDR1 as MNHNY and CDR2 as SVGAGI (reference sequence). DNA for the CDR3: TGTGCCAGCAGGGGGCTTAGGGGTCGCAATCAGCCCCAGCATTTT. Residues: CASRGLRGRNQPQHF.

The gene calls are TRBV5-4 and TRBJ2-1, with 8 bases identical to TRBD2. Germline CDR1 and CDR2: SGHNT and YYREEE (reference sequence). Trimming removed 6 bases from V and 5 bases from J; junction bases left unmatched: 7. The CDR3 has 14 amino acids. CDR3 sequence: CASKVAGMNNEQFF. DNA for the CDR3: TGTGCCAGCAAAGTAGCGGGGATGAACAATGAGCAGTTCTTC.

The V and J genes are TRBV19 and TRBJ1-5, with a tentative D call TRBD1 (6 bases). The CDR3 is made up of 16 amino acids. The V and J ends lost 5 bases and 2 bases respectively, with 16 bases between them. Germline assignment: CDR1 LNHDA and CDR2 SQIVND (reference sequence). CDR3 in amino acids: CASSALGGVGNQPQHF. CDR3 coding DNA: TGTGCCAGTAGTGCCCTAGGGGGGGTAGGCAATCAGCCCCAGCATTTT.

The chain recombines TRBV10-1 with TRBJ1-1; TRBD1 agrees at 11 bases. The V and J ends lost 7 bases and 1 base, in that order; junction bases with no gene match: 5. Per the germline V gene, CDR1 is WNHNN and CDR2 is SYGVQD (reference sequence). The CDR3 covers 15 residues. CDR3 DNA sequence: TGCGCCAGCAAAGGGACAGGGGGTTCGAACACTGAAGCTTTCTTT. Protein product: CASKGTGGSNTEAFF.